This is a list of T cell receptor beta chains from one sample in a study of blood T cell repertoires in COVID-19. This table comes from immunoSEQ multiplex PCR, and its TCRdb copy is limited to in-frame clones, with some not included. Found here are 100,000 to 150,000 clones, roughly nine tenths of them singletons; the top ten hold about an eighth. The sample comprised peripheral blood. The receptor set was obtained from a woman between 70 and 85 years old with COVID-19, enrolled during active disease. CDR3s include the opening cysteine and the closing phenylalanine or tryptophan. D genes are given only for firm matches. Some rows have no size entry. The others give once, few or many, or a class for an expanded clone.

>NA|TRBV9|14|TRBJ1-1|once
TGTGCCAGCAGCCCTAGGACTCTAATTCGAGAAGCTTTCTTT
CASSPRTLIREAFF
>TRBD1|TRBV27|14|TRBJ1-2|NA
TGTGCCAGCAGTTCCGGGACAGCCACCTATGGCTACACCTTC
CASSSGTATYGYTF
>NA|TRBV9|15|TRBJ1-5|few
TGTGCCAGCAGCGTAGGCCAGGGGACAAATCAGCCCCAGCATTTT
CASSVGQGTNQPQHF
>TRBD1|TRBV19|17|TRBJ2-2|NA
TGTGCCAGTACTACGGACAGGAAAATACCGAACACCGGGGAGCTGTTTTTT
CASTTDRKIPNTGELFF
>NA|TRBV7-9|13|TRBJ2-7|NA
TGTGCCAGCAGCCCCCGGGTGACCTACGAGCAGTACTTC
CASSPRVTYEQYF
>NA|TRBV7-9|15|TRBJ1-2|once
TGTGCCAGCAGCTTAGCGGGGGGGCTGGCCTATGGCTACACCTTC
CASSLAGGLAYGYTF
>TRBD1|TRBV4-1|13|TRBJ1-6|few
TGCGCCAGCAGCCTGACAGGGGGTTCACCCCTCCACTTT
CASSLTGGSPLHF
>NA|TRBV27|13|TRBJ1-1|NA
TGTGCCAGCAGCGCTACCCGAAACACTGAAGCTTTCTTT
CASSATRNTEAFF
>TRBD1|TRBV5-1|14|TRBJ1-3|few
TGCGCCAGCAGTTTGGACAGGGCCGGAAACACCATATATTTT
CASSLDRAGNTIYF
>TRBD1|TRBV5-1|11|TRBJ2-5|NA
TGCGCCAGCGGACAGGGAGAGACCCAGTACTTC
CASGQGETQYF
>TRBD1|TRBV4-1|18|TRBJ1-5|NA
TGCGCCAGCAGCCGGAAGCTCCCGACAGGGGGATTAAATCAGCCCCAGCATTTT
CASSRKLPTGGLNQPQHF
>NA|TRBV6-2/TRBV6-3|13|TRBJ2-7|NA
TGTGCCAGCAGTTCTACGAGCTCCTACGAGCAGTACTTC
CASSSTSSYEQYF
>TRBD2|TRBV4-2|18|TRBJ2-3|NA
TGTGCCAGCAGCGCGGCCACCCTAGCGGGGCCTTTTACAGATACGCAGTATTTT
CASSAATLAGPFTDTQYF
>TRBD2|TRBV4-1|19|TRBJ2-5|NA
TGCGCCAGCAGCCAAGTTCCGGCCGGGACTAGCGGGACCCAAGAGACCCAGTACTTC
CASSQVPAGTSGTQETQYF
>NA|TRBV25-1|15|TRBJ2-2|NA
TGTGCCAGCAGTGAAAGACTAGTTGGGGCCGGGGAGCTGTTTTTT
CASSERLVGAGELFF
>TRBD2|TRBV4-2|14|TRBJ2-1|NA
TGTGCCAGCAGCCGCGGGAGCTCCTACAATGAGCAGTTCTTC
CASSRGSSYNEQFF
>NA|TRBV3-1/TRBV3-2|12|TRBJ1-4|NA
TGTGCCAGCAGCCTTCAGGGCGACGCCTTGTTTTTT
CASSLQGDALFF
>TRBD2|TRBV19|15|TRBJ2-1|NA
TGTGCCAGTAGTGTGACTAGCGGGGAAACCAATGAGCAGTTCTTC
CASSVTSGETNEQFF
>TRBD1|TRBV28|16|TRBJ2-5|NA
TGTGCCAGCAGTCCACGGACAGGGGCGATCTTGGAGACCCAGTACTTC
CASSPRTGAILETQYF
>NA|TRBV5-1|17|TRBJ1-2|NA
TGCGCCAGCAGCTTGGAGGGCAGGGCAGCAATTAGCTATGGCTACACCTTC
CASSLEGRAAISYGYTF
>NA|TRBV6-5|11|TRBJ2-2|NA
TGTGCCAGCAGTTACCTCGGGGAGCTGTTTTTT
CASSYLGELFF
>TRBD1|TRBV19|16|TRBJ1-3|NA
TGTGCCAGTAGTACCCGACAGGGGAGCTCTGGAAACACCATATATTTT
CASSTRQGSSGNTIYF
>NA|TRBV5-1|16|TRBJ1-1|NA
TGCGCCAGCAGCATGAGGACGGGAGACATGAACACTGAAGCTTTCTTT
CASSMRTGDMNTEAFF
>NA|TRBV19|12|TRBJ2-3|NA
TGTGCCAGTAGTATGGCAGGAGGTACGCAGTATTTT
CASSMAGGTQYF
>NA|TRBV28|16|TRBJ1-4|once
TGTGCCAGCAGCCCGCCTTCTGGGGCCACAAATGAAAAACTGTTTTTT
CASSPPSGATNEKLFF
>NA|TRBV5-5|14|TRBJ1-3|NA
TGTGCCAGCAGCGTCACAGGGAATGGAAACACCATATATTTT
CASSVTGNGNTIYF
>TRBD1|TRBV11-3|15|TRBJ2-7|once
TGTGCCAGCAGCCACGAGGGACAGGGGGATCACGAGCAGTACTTC
CASSHEGQGDHEQYF
>NA|TRBV19|16|TRBJ2-6|once
TGTGCCAGTAGTCCCCGCGGGGGCGCGGGGGCCAACGTCCTGACTTTC
CASSPRGGAGANVLTF
>TRBD1|TRBV7-8|15|TRBJ2-5|NA
TGTGCCAGCAGTCGGCGGACAGGTCCCCAAGAGACCCAGTACTTC
CASSRRTGPQETQYF
>TRBD2|TRBV20-1|16|TRBJ2-2|NA
TGCAGTGCTAGTCCTCAAGCGGGGGGCACCACCGGGGAGCTGTTTTTT
CSASPQAGGTTGELFF
>NA|TRBV5-6|13|TRBJ2-1|NA
TGTGCCAGCAGCTTGGGACTGCCTCAAGAGCAGTTCTTC
CASSLGLPQEQFF
>TRBD2|TRBV28|16|TRBJ2-7|NA
TGTGCCAGCAGCCCCCCACCCGGAGCGGGGGTTTACGAGCAGTACTTC
CASSPPPGAGVYEQYF
>NA|TRBV30|12|TRBJ1-4|NA
TGTGCCGGTGGCAGGGGATCTGAAAAACTGTTTTTT
CAGGRGSEKLFF
>NA|TRBV5-1|14|TRBJ2-7|few
TGCGCCAGCAGCTTGGGTGGGCTCCCTGAAGAGCAGTACTTC
CASSLGGLPEEQYF
>NA|TRBV9|13|TRBJ1-5|NA
TGTGCCAGCAGTGGGCAGGACAATCAGCCCCAGCATTTT
CASSGQDNQPQHF
>NA|TRBV18|15|TRBJ1-5|few
TGTGCCAGCTCACCAAGGACAGTCCGGAATCAGCCCCAGCATTTT
CASSPRTVRNQPQHF
>TRBD2|TRBV29-1|14|TRBJ2-3|NA
TGCAGCGTTGATAGCGGGGGGGCCACAGATACGCAGTATTTT
CSVDSGGATDTQYF
>TRBD2|TRBV15|18|TRBJ2-1|once
TGTGCCACCAGCAGAGGCCGTGGGACTAGCGGGGGGCACAATGAGCAGTTCTTC
CATSRGRGTSGGHNEQFF